The 31 T cell receptor beta chains below come from one sample, sequenced in a study of blood T cell repertoires in COVID-19. The repertoire was sequenced with immunoSEQ multiplex PCR; TCRdb's copy has only in-frame clones and lacks some. The table lists some 460,000 clones, about 90% of them singletons. Input material: PBMCs or T cells enriched from blood (not recorded which). All receptors come from a woman under 30 who had recovered from COVID-19.

The CDR3: CASRGITGSEAFF. The CDR3 coding sequence is TGTGCCAGCAGGGGGATCACAGGGTCTGAAGCTTTCTTT. The chain has TRBV6-5 and TRBJ1-1; TRBD1 might be the D (6 bases). The CDR3 covers 13 residues. Germline V lookup: CDR1 MNHEY, CDR2 SVGAGI. The V end was cut by 6 bases, the J end by 6 bases, with 14 bases between.

This clone appeared a single time. The gene calls are TRBV5-1 and TRBJ2-3; D is ambiguous. V gave up 4 bases and J gave up 0 bases, with 12 bases separating them. The CDR3 has 15 amino acids. From germline, CDR1 is SGHRS and CDR2 YFSETQ. In nucleotides, the CDR3 is TGCGCCAGCAGCACCTACCTCCCTAGCACAGATACGCAGTATTTT. This sequence encodes CASSTYLPSTDTQYF.

The rearrangement uses TRBV19 and TRBJ1-4; D not certain. The germline gives CDR1 LNHDA, CDR2 SQIVND (reference sequence). The CDR3 spans 15 residues. V lost 1 base, J lost 7 bases, and 13 bases lay in between. CDR3 protein: CASSIGLNVGEKLFF. In nucleotides, the CDR3 is TGTGCCAGTAGTATAGGACTGAATGTTGGTGAAAAACTGTTTTTT.

The genes are TRBV27 and TRBJ2-1; unclear D gene. CDR1 and CDR2 from the germline V gene are MNHEY and SMNVEV (reference sequence). The CDR3 sequence is 15 residues long. V gave up 3 bases and J gave up 3 bases, with 12 bases separating them. Here the CDR3 reads CASSFFGLGYNEQFF. CDR3 bases: TGTGCCAGCAGTTTTTTCGGGTTGGGCTACAATGAGCAGTTCTTC.

The chain recombines TRBV2 with TRBJ2-5; 7 nucleotides match TRBD2. The CDR3 is made up of 14 amino acids. V trimming: 4 bases; J trimming: 5 bases; junction bases outside the gene matches: 7. Germline V lookup: CDR1 SNHLY, CDR2 FYNNEI. The CDR3 DNA sequence: TGTGCCAGCAGTGCGACGGGAGGAGGGGAGACCCAGTACTTC. This codes for CASSATGGGETQYF. The whole variable domain, filled in from reference TRBV2 and TRBJ2-5, reads EPEVTQTPSHQVTQMGQEVILRCVPISNHLYFYWYRQILGQKVEFLVSFYNNEISEKSEIFDDQFSVERPDGSNFTLKIRSTKLEDSAMYFCASSATGGGETQYFGPGTRLLVL.

This chain joins TRBV5-1 and TRBJ2-5; D perhaps matches TRBD1 (8 bases). Trimming stripped 2 bases from V and 4 bases from J, with 15 bases between. Per the germline V gene, CDR1 is SGHRS and CDR2 is YFSETQ. This CDR3 has 15 residues. CDR3 nucleotide sequence: TGCGCCAGCAGCTTCATTACAGGGGGGGTAGAGACCCAGTACTTC. It yields the protein CASSFITGGVETQYF. Combining the CDR3 with reference TRBV5-1 and TRBJ2-5 gives the whole variable domain KAGVTQTPRYLIKTRGQQVTLSCSPISGHRSVSWYQQTPGQGLQFLFEYFSETQRNKGNFPGRFSGRQFSNSRSEMNVSTLELGDSALYLCASSFITGGVETQYFGPGTRLLVL.

Worth noting for this clone: Other DNA sequences within the sample encode an identical CDR3. The chain combines TRBV7-9 with TRBJ1-3, with a weak D call TRBD1 (5 bases). This CDR3 has 14 residues. V was clipped by 5 bases and J by 0 bases, with 8 bases between them. Germline CDR1 reads SEHNR; CDR2 reads FQNEAQ (reference sequence). CDR3 in amino acids: CASSLTDSGNTIYF. The CDR3 DNA reads as TGTGCCAGCAGCCTGACAGACTCTGGAAACACCATATATTTT.

The rearrangement links TRBV5-4 to TRBJ1-6; 8 positions agree with TRBD1. The CDR3 is 14 residues long. The germline V gene encodes CDR1 SGHNT and CDR2 YYREEE (reference sequence). The ends lost 3 bases at V and 11 bases at J; junction bases unmatched: 7. In nucleotides, the CDR3 is TGTGCCAGCAGCTCGGACAGGGAGGGGACACCCCTCCACTTT. This gives the protein CASSSDREGTPLHF.

This sequence joins TRBV10-1 and TRBJ2-3; possibly TRBD1 for D (5 bases). The CDR3 is made up of 16 amino acids. Deletions cut 0 bases from V and 5 bases from J, with 15 bases between. Germline CDR1 and CDR2: WNHNN and SYGVQD (reference sequence). DNA of the CDR3: TGCGCCAGCAGTGAGTCTTCGACAGATATAGAAGATACGCAGTATTTT. Translation: CASSESSTDIEDTQYF.

V usage is TRBV2 and J usage is TRBJ2-7; maybe TRBD1 (5 bases). This CDR3 has 13 amino acids. CDR1 is SNHLY and CDR2 is FYNNEI in the germline V gene. Trimming took off 2 bases at V and 7 bases at J, with 12 bases between the two ends. CDR3 sequence: CASSERGRAEQYF. The CDR3 DNA reads as TGTGCCAGCAGTGAAAGGGGAAGGGCTGAGCAGTACTTC.

The chain is built from TRBV28 and TRBJ1-1; the match to TRBD1 covers 9 bases. J lost 8 bases, V lost 5 bases, and 12 bases had no gene match. The CDR3 runs to 15 residues. The germline gives CDR1 MDHEN, CDR2 SYDVKM. CDR3 residues: CASSLPEQGAEEAFF. The CDR3 DNA reads TGTGCCAGCAGTCTCCCCGAACAGGGGGCGGAGGAAGCTTTCTTT.

The chain couples TRBV5-1 to TRBJ2-3; D is ambiguous. The germline CDR1 and CDR2 sequences are SGHRS and YFSETQ. Trimming took 1 base from V and 4 from J, leaving 7 bases between them. This CDR3 contains 13 residues. As DNA, the CDR3 is TGCGCCAGCAGCTTGACAGCCGCAGATACGCAGTATTTT. The encoded protein is CASSLTAADTQYF. Full variable domain (remainder filled in from reference TRBV5-1 and TRBJ2-3): KAGVTQTPRYLIKTRGQQVTLSCSPISGHRSVSWYQQTPGQGLQFLFEYFSETQRNKGNFPGRFSGRQFSNSRSEMNVSTLELGDSALYLCASSLTAADTQYFGPGTRLTVL.

The V and J genes are TRBV6-5 and TRBJ1-4; a weak D match, TRBD1 (6 bases). The germline V gene has CDR1 MNHEY and CDR2 SVGAGI. CDR3 length equals 14 residues. Trimming removed 6 bases at V and 8 bases at J, with 16 bases between. The CDR3 nucleotides are TGTGCCAGCAGCTGGGACACCTCGTCGGAAAAACTGTTTTTT. Protein: CASSWDTSSEKLFF.

The V and J genes are TRBV3-1 (or the pseudogene TRBV3-2) and TRBJ1-2; weak D call: TRBD1 (5 bases). V dropped 1 base and J dropped 6 bases, with 12 bases sitting between them. From germline, CDR1 is LGHDT and CDR2 YNNKEL (reference sequence). CDR3 length equals 14 residues. The chain's CDR3 is CASSQGPGTNGYTF. The CDR3 DNA sequence: TGTGCCAGCAGCCAAGGTCCAGGGACTAATGGCTACACCTTC.

The chain combines TRBV9 with TRBJ2-1; D might be TRBD2 (6 bases). The CDR3 spans 14 residues. Trimming cost V 0 bases and J 10 bases, with 14 bases left between them. Germline-derived CDR1 and CDR2 are SGDLS and YYNGEE. The CDR3 region has the DNA TGTGCCAGCAGCGTAGAATTGGCGCGGGAAGAGCAGTTCTTC. This gives the protein CASSVELAREEQFF. The variable domain in full, with the rest retrieved from reference TRBV9 and TRBJ2-1, is DSGVTQTPKHLITATGQRVTLRCSPRSGDLSVYWYQQSLDQGLQFLIQYYNGEERAKGNILERFSAQQFPDLHSELNLSSLELGDSALYFCASSVELAREEQFFGPGTRLTVL.

The chain carries TRBV4-1 and TRBJ2-7; TRBD1 agrees at 7 bases. The V and J ends lost 1 base and 4 bases, in that order; junction bases with no gene match: 4. This CDR3 has 14 amino acids. Looked up from germline, CDR1 is MGHRA and CDR2 is YSYEKL. The DNA of the CDR3 is TGCGCCAGCAGCCAAGCCGCCAGGGGGTACGAGCAGTACTTC. It codes for CASSQAARGYEQYF.

The CDR3: CASSWTGQNTEAFF. The CDR3 DNA reads as TGTGCCAGCAGCTGGACAGGCCAGAACACTGAAGCTTTCTTT. The rearrangement joins TRBV27 to TRBJ1-1, with TRBD1 matching 7 bases. Germline CDR1 reads MNHEY; CDR2 reads SMNVEV (reference sequence). This CDR3 has 14 residues. V shed 6 bases, J shed 1 base, and the junction held 5 bases outside the gene matches.

This sequence joins TRBV5-6 and TRBJ1-2, with 9 bases matching TRBD1. J gave up 8 bases and V 0 bases, and 5 bases lay outside the gene matches. Germline CDR1 SGHDT, CDR2 YYEEEE. The CDR3 covers 14 residues. The CDR3 region has the DNA TGTGCCAGCAGCTTGGGGACAGGGGATCGGGGCTACACCTTC. Translating gives CASSLGTGDRGYTF.

This clone showed up just once. The genes are TRBV9 and TRBJ1-2; D possibly corresponds to TRBD1 (5 bases). Trimming pared 1 base from V and 1 base from J, leaving 14 bases between. This CDR3 has 16 residues. Germline V lookup: CDR1 SGDLS, CDR2 YYNGEE. CDR3 loop: CASSVMEGLNNYGYTF. CDR3 sequence (DNA): TGTGCCAGCAGCGTAATGGAGGGACTTAATAACTATGGCTACACCTTC. Combining the CDR3 with reference TRBV9 and TRBJ1-2 gives the whole variable domain DSGVTQTPKHLITATGQRVTLRCSPRSGDLSVYWYQQSLDQGLQFLIQYYNGEERAKGNILERFSAQQFPDLHSELNLSSLELGDSALYFCASSVMEGLNNYGYTFGSGTRLTVV.

The rearrangement links TRBV30 to TRBJ2-1; 10 bases agree with TRBD2. Germline V gene sequence: CDR1 GTSNPN, CDR2 SVGIG (reference sequence). The J segment lost 6 bases and the V segment lost 5 bases, leaving 10 bases of the junction unmatched. The length of the CDR3 is 15 residues. The DNA of the CDR3 is TGTGCCTGGTCAGAACTAGCGGGGTTATCCAATGAGCAGTTCTTC. It codes for CAWSELAGLSNEQFF.

This chain joins TRBV2 and TRBJ1-3, with D possibly matching TRBD1 (6 bases). Trimming stripped 5 bases from V and 2 bases from J, with 7 bases between. CDR1 is SNHLY and CDR2 is FYNNEI in the germline V gene. The CDR3 has 13 amino acids. CDR3 in amino acids: CASSRTAGNTIYF. The CDR3 nucleotides are TGTGCCAGCAGTCGGACAGCTGGAAACACCATATATTTT. Using reference TRBV2 and TRBJ1-3 for the parts outside the CDR3, the full variable domain is EPEVTQTPSHQVTQMGQEVILRCVPISNHLYFYWYRQILGQKVEFLVSFYNNEISEKSEIFDDQFSVERPDGSNFTLKIRSTKLEDSAMYFCASSRTAGNTIYFGEGSWLTVV.

This clone showed up just a few times. The chain couples TRBV19 to TRBJ1-1; D ambiguous. This CDR3 is 12 amino acids long. Germline V gives CDR1 LNHDA, CDR2 SQIVND (reference sequence). V was pared by 5 bases and J by 1 base, with 5 bases between. The CDR3: CASSRRNTEAFF. For the CDR3, the DNA is TGTGCCAGTAGTCGGAGGAACACTGAAGCTTTCTTT.

This chain joins TRBV5-1 and TRBJ2-1; weak D call: TRBD1 (5 bases). The CDR3 has 13 amino acids. Germline V gives CDR1 SGHRS, CDR2 YFSETQ. Trimming pared 3 bases from V and 7 bases from J, leaving 11 bases between. DNA for the CDR3: TGCGCCAGCAGCTCCAGGGTGGGGAATGAGCAGTTCTTC. Translation: CASSSRVGNEQFF.

This clone was counted a single time. The CDR3 nucleotides read TGCGCCAGCAGCTTTTCGTCAGGACCGGGGCAGCCCCAGCATTTT. Translating it yields CASSFSSGPGQPQHF. The J gene is TRBJ1-5, the V gene TRBV5-1, with D hard to call. Trimming removed 2 bases at V and 7 bases at J, with 16 bases between. The CDR3 spans 15 residues. CDR1 and CDR2 (germline): SGHRS, YFSETQ.

Details on this clone: This CDR3 is also generated by other DNA sequences in the sample. This sequence joins TRBV12-3 or TRBV12-4 and TRBJ1-1; tentative D call: TRBD1 (6 bases). Trimming took 6 bases from V and 5 from J, leaving 10 bases between them. The CDR3 spans 12 residues. DNA for the CDR3: TGTGCCAGCAGCCGAGGGGGTACTGAAGCTTTCTTT. It codes for CASSRGGTEAFF.

The chain carries TRBV7-8 and TRBJ1-2; no definite D call. The CDR3 loop spans 13 amino acids. Germline V CDR1 and CDR2: SGHVS, FQNEAQ. Deletions cut 6 bases from V and 4 bases from J, with 12 bases between. CDR3 residues: CASSKGRAYGYTF. CDR3 coding DNA: TGTGCCAGCAGTAAAGGGAGGGCCTATGGCTACACCTTC.

J is TRBJ1-1 and V is TRBV15; D is possibly TRBD1 (5 bases). The ends were cut back, 0 bases at V and 0 bases at J, with 14 bases in the middle. There are 17 residues in the CDR3. Germline V lookup: CDR1 LNHNV, CDR2 YYDKDF (reference sequence). In nucleotides, the CDR3 is TGTGCCACCAGCAGAGATGGGGGGTCCCCAATGAACACTGAAGCTTTCTTT. It specifies CATSRDGGSPMNTEAFF.

This sequence joins TRBV5-1 and TRBJ1-6; possible D gene TRBD1, 6 bases. There are 16 residues in the CDR3. From germline, CDR1 is SGHRS and CDR2 YFSETQ. V lost 2 bases and J lost 9, with 18 bases in between. CDR3 in amino acids: CASSFRQAEGTSPLHF. As DNA, the CDR3 is TGCGCCAGCAGCTTTCGACAGGCCGAAGGGACTTCACCCCTCCACTTT.

The CDR3 nucleotides are TGTGCCAGCTTAGGACAGATTTCCTATGGCTACACCTTC. It yields the protein CASLGQISYGYTF. The J gene is TRBJ1-2, the V gene TRBV4-2; D might be TRBD1 (6 bases). The CDR3 runs 13 residues. Trimming stripped 8 bases from V and 4 bases from J, with 14 bases between. Germline loops: CDR1 LGHNA, CDR2 YNFKEQ.

The chain carries TRBV15 and TRBJ1-5; D might be TRBD1 (5 bases). The CDR3 runs to 15 residues. CDR1 and CDR2 (germline): LNHNV, YYDKDF (reference sequence). V gave up 5 bases and J gave up 7 bases, with 18 bases separating them. CDR3 amino acids: CATSYGRGAGQPQHF. The CDR3 nucleotides read TGTGCCACCAGCTACGGGAGGGGAGCAGGGCAGCCCCAGCATTTT.

In DNA, the CDR3 is TGTGCCAGCAGCCAAGAGTTAAGAGCTAATGAAAAACTGTTTTTT. Residues: CASSQELRANEKLFF. The rearrangement links TRBV3-1 (or the pseudogene TRBV3-2) to TRBJ1-4, with D uncertain. Germline V gives CDR1 LGHDT, CDR2 YNNKEL (reference sequence). The ends were cut back, 0 bases at V and 3 bases at J, with 8 bases in the middle. This CDR3 spans 15 amino acids.